This TCR beta chain was recorded in a study of T cell repertoires and Cas9 in healthy adults (dated by TCRdb to 2017 to 2018). As for the study more broadly: Multi-effector potency, cytotoxicity and lineage determination within the CD4 and CD8 compartments were characterized for SpCas9-reactive T cells. The study examined preexisting T cell immunity against the Streptococcus pyogenes Cas9 nuclease (SpCas9) used in CRISPR gene editing.

All of the donors in the study were healthy humans. V and J lose 3 bases and 0 bases, and a span of 11 bases separates them. CDR1 and CDR2 (KGHSH, LQKENI) derive from the germline V gene. CDR3 length: 16 amino acids, cysteine to phenylalanine. Only CDR3 DNA is held: 48 bases, read in frame from base 1. Notes on this clone: The antigen it recognizes is unknown. There are no base qualities to consult, and no much larger clone falls within one base.

To prepare the library, the immunoSEQ multiplex PCR assay was applied. Here the immuneACCESS table is served through TCRdb, limited to in-frame sequences with V and J called. Missing clones are a known gap in these copies; in checked studies unresolved V genes cover under half, and the rest lacks a known reason. The sample includes 20,000 to 25,000 clones, with roughly 90% observed a single time. Around 0.71% of the sample is in the top ten clones. Beyond this particular receptor, the publication reports: Proliferation and function of SpCas9-reactive effector T cells were reported to be mitigated in vitro by SpCas9-reactive regulatory T cells.

This clonotype was obtained from a human donor in good health. The sequenced sample was CD4+ effector T cells (CD127+, CD25-, CD137-, CD154-) from PBMCs; culture status not recorded. Here the chain combines TRBV18 and TRBJ2-2; matching of 7 bases hints at TRBD2 as the D gene. Here the CDR3 is given as CASSPRGASNTGELFF. The DNA reads TGTGCCAGCTCACCCCGGGGGGCGTCGAACACCGGGGAGCTGTTTTTT. Beyond the CDR3, the reference TRBV18 and TRBJ2-2 genes provide the residues; the full variable domain reads: NAGVMQNPRHLVRRRGQEARLRCSPMKGHSHVYWYRQLPEEGLKFMVYLQKENIIDESGMPKERFSAEFPKEGPSILRIQQVVRGDSAAYFCASSPRGASNTGELFFGEGSRLTVL.